This T cell receptor beta chain comes out of a study of regulatory T cells in long-lasting Graves disease. Whole-study findings and limits: TRBV28, TRBJ1-2 and TRBJ2-5 emerged as the favored segments in persistent disease.

Time point given: newly diagnosed GD, antithyroid drugs for less than 3 months. From PBMCs, RNA was extracted and then used to make the TCR library. This CDR3 region has 8 residues. V lost 4 bases, J lost 11 bases, and 5 bases lay in between. Germline CDR1 and CDR2: DFQATT and SNEGSKA (reference sequence). Investigators prepared the TCR beta libraries by applying iRepertoire HTBI primers and Arm-PCR of CDR3 regions. TCRdb reanalysed the multiplex PCR reads using MiXCR and keeps one entry per CDR3 protein. The repertoire holds 350,000 to 450,000 distinct CDR3 sequences, with roughly a sixth as singletons. This clonotype was counted many times. Its specificity is unknown. These sequences were also reported in another study, on T cells in Graves' hyperthyroidism and ophthalmopathy. Per that study: Blood held most thyroid clonotypes expanded above 0.001 frequency.

This chain joins TRBV20-1 and TRBJ1-1, with D uncertain. The material was peripheral blood mononuclear cells (PBMCs), obtained at new diagnosis, from a patient treated with antithyroid drugs. This TCR was recovered from a man in his forties or fifties with Graves disease. CDR3: CSANGAFF. Written as DNA, the CDR3 is TGCAGTGCTAACGGGGCTTTCTTT.